This is a list of T cell receptor beta chains from one sample in a study of immune heterogeneity within non-small cell lung tumors. From the multiplex PCR reads, TCRdb called clonotypes with MiXCR, one entry per CDR3 protein. This sample has thousands of distinct CDR3 sequences; 52% occur once, and the top ten carry about 12%. The sequenced sample consisted of lung tumor tissue. These receptors all come from a man aged 55 to 69 with non-small cell lung cancer. Each CDR3 is given with its conserved first and last residue. Fields, in order: CDR3 length, V gene, J gene, D gene, clone size, CDR3 protein, CDR3 DNA. The D gene is left open where the match is weak. Size values are once, few and many counts, or a class for expanded clones, and some rows have none.

len: 18; v_gene: TRBV3-1; j_gene: TRBJ2-7; d_gene: .; abundance: .; CDR3aa: CASSQKNLGQGPHYEQYF; CDR3nt: TGTGCCAGCAGCCAAAAAAACCTGGGGCAGGGCCCCCACTACGAGCAGTACTTC
len: 14; v_gene: TRBV28; j_gene: TRBJ1-5; d_gene: .; abundance: medium-sized; CDR3aa: CASSRPNLGQPQHF; CDR3nt: TGTGCCAGCAGTAGACCGAATTTAGGGCAGCCCCAGCATTTT
len: 13; v_gene: TRBV27; j_gene: TRBJ1-5; d_gene: .; abundance: few; CDR3aa: CASSDRQGKPQHF; CDR3nt: TGTGCCAGCAGCGACAGGCAGGGTAAGCCCCAGCATTTT
len: 16; v_gene: TRBV6-5; j_gene: TRBJ2-2; d_gene: .; abundance: medium-sized; CDR3aa: CASSYSGNPNTGELFF; CDR3nt: TGTGCCAGCAGTTACTCAGGAAACCCGAACACCGGGGAGCTGTTTTTT
len: 14; v_gene: TRBV27; j_gene: TRBJ2-7; d_gene: TRBD1; abundance: .; CDR3aa: CASSLSRTGLEQYF; CDR3nt: TGTGCCAGCAGTTTATCAAGGACAGGGCTCGAGCAGTACTTC
len: 13; v_gene: TRBV20-1; j_gene: TRBJ2-7; d_gene: TRBD1; abundance: .; CDR3aa: CSARGTGGYAEYF; CDR3nt: TGCAGTGCTAGAGGGACAGGGGGCTACGCGGAGTACTTC
len: 15; v_gene: TRBV20-1; j_gene: TRBJ2-2; d_gene: TRBD2; abundance: .; CDR3aa: CSARVGGRVAGELFF; CDR3nt: TGCAGTGCTAGGGTTGGTGGGAGGGTGGCCGGGGAGCTGTTTTTT
len: 15; v_gene: TRBV28; j_gene: TRBJ1-1; d_gene: .; abundance: .; CDR3aa: CASSLLDTGNTEAFF; CDR3nt: TGTGCCAGCAGTTTGTTAGATACAGGGAACACTGAAGCTTTCTTT
len: 14; v_gene: TRBV20-1; j_gene: TRBJ2-1; d_gene: TRBD2; abundance: .; CDR3aa: CSARGPPVGGEQFF; CDR3nt: TGCAGTGCTAGAGGACCCCCTGTGGGAGGGGAGCAGTTCTTC
len: 16; v_gene: TRBV7-8; j_gene: TRBJ1-5; d_gene: .; abundance: .; CDR3aa: CASSLRGVRANQPQHF; CDR3nt: TGTGCCAGCAGCTTACGGGGTGTAAGGGCCAATCAGCCCCAGCATTTT
len: 16; v_gene: TRBV7-3; j_gene: TRBJ2-1; d_gene: .; abundance: large; CDR3aa: CASSNRDQGPFNEQFF; CDR3nt: TGTGCCAGCAGCAACCGGGACCAGGGGCCTTTCAATGAGCAGTTCTTC
len: 18; v_gene: TRBV6-2/TRBV6-3; j_gene: TRBJ2-5; d_gene: TRBD1; abundance: .; CDR3aa: CASSYPKSGTGDMETQYF; CDR3nt: TGTGCCAGCAGTTACCCTAAAAGTGGGACAGGGGATATGGAGACCCAGTACTTC
len: 17; v_gene: TRBV20-1; j_gene: TRBJ2-7; d_gene: .; abundance: large; CDR3aa: CSARGQGSGAGHYEQYF; CDR3nt: TGCAGTGCTAGAGGACAGGGTTCTGGGGCGGGGCACTACGAGCAGTACTTC
len: 12; v_gene: TRBV2; j_gene: TRBJ2-7; d_gene: .; abundance: .; CDR3aa: CASSDTDYEQYF; CDR3nt: TGTGCCAGCAGCGACACTGACTACGAGCAGTACTTC
len: 14; v_gene: TRBV10-3; j_gene: TRBJ1-1; d_gene: .; abundance: medium-sized; CDR3aa: CAIRPSYPNTEAFF; CDR3nt: TGTGCCATCAGGCCGTCGTACCCGAACACTGAAGCTTTCTTT
len: 16; v_gene: TRBV5-1; j_gene: TRBJ1-1; d_gene: .; abundance: medium-sized; CDR3aa: CASSPEASVMNTEAFF; CDR3nt: TGCGCCAGCAGCCCGGAGGCGTCAGTTATGAACACTGAAGCTTTCTTT
len: 13; v_gene: TRBV7-6; j_gene: TRBJ2-3; d_gene: .; abundance: medium-sized; CDR3aa: CASSLEETDTQYF; CDR3nt: TGTGCCAGCAGCTTAGAGGAGACAGATACGCAGTATTTT
len: 14; v_gene: TRBV28; j_gene: TRBJ2-3; d_gene: .; abundance: .; CDR3aa: CASSFVAGTDTQYF; CDR3nt: TGTGCCAGCAGTTTTGTGGCGGGAACAGATACGCAGTATTTT
len: 11; v_gene: TRBV20-1; j_gene: TRBJ2-1; d_gene: .; abundance: medium-sized; CDR3aa: CSARDRPKQFF; CDR3nt: TGCAGTGCTAGAGACCGACCAAAGCAGTTCTTC
len: 13; v_gene: TRBV11-2; j_gene: TRBJ1-6; d_gene: .; abundance: .; CDR3aa: CASSLAAGSPLHF; CDR3nt: TGTGCCAGCAGCTTGGCCGCGGGGTCACCCCTCCACTTT
len: 15; v_gene: TRBV11-2; j_gene: TRBJ2-1; d_gene: TRBD1; abundance: medium-sized; CDR3aa: CASSKTGTEGNEQFF; CDR3nt: TGTGCCAGCAGCAAAACCGGGACAGAGGGCAATGAGCAGTTCTTC
len: 14; v_gene: TRBV19; j_gene: TRBJ2-5; d_gene: .; abundance: .; CDR3aa: CASSDQGLGETQYF; CDR3nt: TGTGCCAGTAGTGACCAGGGGCTTGGAGAGACCCAGTACTTC
len: 17; v_gene: TRBV6-1; j_gene: TRBJ2-7; d_gene: TRBD1; abundance: .; CDR3aa: CASSTPTGTGLPHEQYF; CDR3nt: TGTGCCAGCAGTACTCCGACCGGGACAGGTCTACCCCACGAGCAGTACTTC
len: 11; v_gene: TRBV2; j_gene: TRBJ2-7; d_gene: .; abundance: .; CDR3aa: CASGLAREQYF; CDR3nt: TGTGCCAGCGGCCTAGCGAGGGAGCAGTACTTC
len: 15; v_gene: TRBV6-2/TRBV6-3; j_gene: TRBJ2-7; d_gene: TRBD2; abundance: .; CDR3aa: CASSDRLAGPYEQYF; CDR3nt: TGTGCCAGCAGTGATCGACTAGCAGGACCCTACGAGCAGTACTTC
len: 16; v_gene: TRBV20-1; j_gene: TRBJ2-1; d_gene: .; abundance: .; CDR3aa: CSPRQGAGSGSNEQFF; CDR3nt: TGCAGTCCCAGACAGGGGGCTGGTAGCGGGAGCAATGAGCAGTTCTTC
len: 19; v_gene: TRBV18; j_gene: TRBJ2-3; d_gene: TRBD2; abundance: large; CDR3aa: CASSPRTSGTPPGADTQYF; CDR3nt: TGTGCCAGCTCACCAAGGACTAGCGGGACCCCCCCAGGCGCAGATACGCAGTATTTT
len: 15; v_gene: TRBV5-5; j_gene: TRBJ2-3; d_gene: .; abundance: medium-sized; CDR3aa: CASKVGWGVVGTQYF; CDR3nt: TGTGCCAGCAAAGTAGGTTGGGGAGTAGTCGGTACGCAGTATTTT
len: 15; v_gene: TRBV7-9; j_gene: TRBJ2-7; d_gene: TRBD1; abundance: .; CDR3aa: CASSSSGTGNYEQYF; CDR3nt: TGTGCCAGCAGCTCCTCCGGGACAGGGAATTACGAGCAGTACTTC
len: 14; v_gene: TRBV4-3; j_gene: TRBJ2-7; d_gene: .; abundance: .; CDR3aa: CASSQQKGDYDQYF; CDR3nt: TGCGCCAGCAGCCAACAAAAGGGAGATTACGATCAGTACTTC
len: 17; v_gene: TRBV19; j_gene: TRBJ2-1; d_gene: .; abundance: large; CDR3aa: CASSPRAGQSSYNEQFF; CDR3nt: TGTGCCAGTAGCCCCCGGGCCGGCCAGAGCTCCTACAATGAGCAGTTCTTC
len: 16; v_gene: TRBV5-1; j_gene: TRBJ1-6; d_gene: .; abundance: .; CDR3aa: CASSLDPISYNSPLHF; CDR3nt: TGCGCCAGCAGCTTGGACCCGATCTCCTATAATTCACCCCTCCACTTT
len: 17; v_gene: TRBV2; j_gene: TRBJ2-2; d_gene: TRBD2; abundance: medium-sized; CDR3aa: CASSDPLAGGGPGELFF; CDR3nt: TGTGCCAGCAGTGATCCCCTAGCGGGGGGGGGGCCCGGGGAGCTGTTTTTT
len: 14; v_gene: TRBV20-1; j_gene: TRBJ1-4; d_gene: .; abundance: large; CDR3aa: CSARPGTVNEKLFF; CDR3nt: TGCAGTGCTAGACCTGGGACGGTGAATGAAAAACTGTTTTTT
len: 16; v_gene: TRBV5-5; j_gene: TRBJ1-1; d_gene: .; abundance: .; CDR3aa: CASSLVPGTLSTEAFF; CDR3nt: TGTGCCAGCAGCTTGGTCCCCGGGACACTGAGCACTGAAGCTTTCTTT
len: 15; v_gene: TRBV5-1; j_gene: TRBJ1-2; d_gene: .; abundance: .; CDR3aa: CASSSTLQGLTCCTF; CDR3nt: TGCGCCAGCAGCTCCACCCTACAGGGTTTGACTTGCTGCACCTTC
len: 14; v_gene: TRBV19; j_gene: TRBJ2-2; d_gene: .; abundance: .; CDR3aa: CASSIAHLTGELFF; CDR3nt: TGTGCCAGTAGTATAGCGCACCTCACCGGGGAGCTGTTTTTT
len: 16; v_gene: TRBV12-3/TRBV12-4; j_gene: TRBJ2-3; d_gene: TRBD2; abundance: .; CDR3aa: CASSLDGTSGTDTQYF; CDR3nt: TGTGCCAGCAGTTTGGACGGGACTAGCGGTACAGATACGCAGTATTTT
len: 18; v_gene: TRBV6-1; j_gene: TRBJ2-3; d_gene: TRBD2; abundance: .; CDR3aa: CASSEHGTSGKSTDTQYF; CDR3nt: TGTGCCAGCAGTGAACACGGGACTAGCGGGAAAAGCACAGATACGCAGTATTTT
len: 13; v_gene: TRBV27; j_gene: TRBJ2-1; d_gene: TRBD1; abundance: medium-sized; CDR3aa: CASRTGAVNEQFF; CDR3nt: TGTGCCAGCAGGACAGGGGCGGTCAATGAGCAGTTCTTC
len: 14; v_gene: TRBV29-1; j_gene: TRBJ1-2; d_gene: .; abundance: medium-sized; CDR3aa: CSVSDSAVNYGYTF; CDR3nt: TGCAGCGTGTCAGACAGTGCCGTTAACTATGGCTACACCTTC
len: 19; v_gene: TRBV19; j_gene: TRBJ1-5; d_gene: TRBD1; abundance: medium-sized; CDR3aa: CASSPPRTGGVRGNQPQHF; CDR3nt: TGTGCCAGTAGTCCCCCCCGGACAGGGGGTGTTCGGGGCAATCAGCCCCAGCATTTT
len: 15; v_gene: TRBV18; j_gene: TRBJ1-2; d_gene: TRBD1; abundance: .; CDR3aa: CASSPDRSPNYGYTF; CDR3nt: TGTGCCAGCTCACCGGACAGGAGCCCAAACTATGGCTACACCTTC
len: 22; v_gene: TRBV7-3; j_gene: TRBJ2-6; d_gene: .; abundance: few; CDR3aa: CASSTDPGRGRNPSSGANVLTF; CDR3nt: TGTGCCAGCAGCACCGATCCGGGACGGGGACGAAACCCCTCCTCTGGGGCCAACGTCCTGACTTTC
len: 14; v_gene: TRBV7-6; j_gene: TRBJ2-1; d_gene: .; abundance: medium-sized; CDR3aa: CASSLMAVYNEQFF; CDR3nt: TGTGCCAGCAGCTTAATGGCGGTCTACAATGAGCAGTTCTTC
len: 15; v_gene: TRBV3-1; j_gene: TRBJ2-7; d_gene: .; abundance: .; CDR3aa: CASSAAKGPYYEQYF; CDR3nt: TGTGCCAGCAGCGCGGCGAAGGGCCCATACTACGAGCAGTACTTC
len: 13; v_gene: TRBV12-3/TRBV12-4; j_gene: TRBJ1-5; d_gene: .; abundance: few; CDR3aa: CASSFSSPRPQHF; CDR3nt: TGTGCCAGCAGTTTTTCCTCACCGAGGCCCCAGCATTTT
len: 13; v_gene: TRBV5-1; j_gene: TRBJ1-1; d_gene: TRBD1; abundance: large; CDR3aa: CASSLGTGTAAFF; CDR3nt: TGCGCCAGCAGCTTGGGCACCGGGACAGCAGCTTTCTTT